These 25 T cell receptor beta chains were sequenced from one sample in a study of blood T cells in healthy people across ages. The authors ran a second PCR of roughly 6 to 12 cycles using a sample-barcoded 5' primer and a J-beta primer mix. TCRdb re-derived calls from the 5' RACE reads in MiXCR, one entry per CDR3 protein. Counted here are nearly 800,000 distinct CDR3 sequences, 56% occurring once; the ten biggest clones make up about 26%. Sample: blood. The receptor set was obtained from a man aged 40-49 years in good health.

This chain connects TRBV2 to TRBJ2-7, with D possibly matching TRBD1 (6 bases). V lost 6 bases and J lost 5, with 17 bases in between. The germline gives CDR1 SNHLY, CDR2 FYNNEI. The CDR3 consists of 14 residues. As DNA, the CDR3 is TGTGCCAGCAGGACGACAGGCGTCGGAGACGAGCAGTACTTC. As protein: CASRTTGVGDEQYF.

This rearrangement joins TRBV5-5 to TRBJ2-5; 10 bases are shared with TRBD2. The CDR3 is 16 amino acids. The ends lost 1 base at V and 1 base at J; junction bases unmatched: 4. The germline V gene has CDR1 SGHKS and CDR2 YYEKEE (reference sequence). For the CDR3, the DNA is TGTGCCAGCAGCTTGACGCTAGCGGGGGCCCAAGAGACCCAGTACTTC. Protein sequence: CASSLTLAGAQETQYF.

The V call is TRBV6-2 or TRBV6-3, the J call TRBJ2-3; D might be TRBD2 (6 bases). The CDR3 has 15 amino acids. In germline, CDR1 is MNHEY, CDR2 SVGEGT. The ends were cut back, 2 bases at V and 4 bases at J, with 13 bases in the middle. CDR3 DNA: TGTGCCAGCAGTTACAGTCGGGGGATGGCAGATACGCAGTATTTT. It codes for CASSYSRGMADTQYF.

This chain joins TRBV20-1 and TRBJ2-4; 11 bases map to TRBD1. The J call may be wrong; the DNA end is better matched by TRBJ2-7. This CDR3 comprises 15 residues. Germline CDR1 reads DFQATT; CDR2 reads SNEGSKA (reference sequence). Here the CDR3 DNA reads TGCAGTGCTAGAGACGTGGGACAGGGGGTCGGCGAGCAGTACTTC. Its translation: CSARDVGQGVGEQYF.

The genes are TRBV24-1 and TRBJ2-1, with D maybe TRBD1 (6 bases). The DNA end is a closer match to TRBJ2-7, so the J assignment may be wrong. Germline CDR1 KGHDR, CDR2 SFDVKD. The CDR3 has 16 amino acids. The CDR3: CATSDLDRTSYNEQYF. The CDR3 DNA is TGTGCCACCAGTGATTTGGACAGGACCTCCTACAATGAGCAGTACTTC.

The gene calls are TRBV28 and TRBJ2-7, with 8 bases fitting TRBD2. Germline-derived CDR1 and CDR2 are MDHEN and SYDVKM. Trimming cost V 3 bases and J 3 bases; bases outside gene matches: 10. The CDR3 extends over 16 amino acids. The CDR3 region is CASSFHWREVDYEQYF. CDR3 nucleotides: TGTGCCAGCAGTTTTCATTGGCGGGAGGTGGACTACGAGCAGTACTTC.

This clonotype is a singleton in its sample. This chain connects TRBV3-1 to TRBJ1-2, with TRBD1 as a possible D gene (6 bases). Trimming removed 1 base from V and 8 bases from J, with 11 bases in between. CDR3 length: 13 amino acids. CDR1 is LGHDT, CDR2 YNNKEL, per germline (reference sequence). As DNA, the CDR3 is TGTGCCAGCAGCCAAGGACCAGGGGTAGGCTACACCTTC. This encodes CASSQGPGVGYTF.

This chain joins TRBV4-3 and TRBJ1-1; D is possibly TRBD1 (5 bases). The CDR3 totals 14 residues. Trimming pared 5 bases from V and 3 bases from J, leaving 13 bases between. CDR1 LGHNA and CDR2 YSLEER come from the germline V gene. The CDR3 reads CASSLSGTHTEAFF. CDR3 DNA: TGCGCCAGCAGCTTATCGGGGACCCACACTGAAGCTTTCTTT.

About this clonotype: A single base separates this from a much larger clone, so it may be a read error. The chain links TRBV29-1 to TRBJ2-6, with D possibly being TRBD1 (6 bases). Germline V gene lookup returns CDR1 SQVTM and CDR2 ANQGSEA. This CDR3 comprises 15 residues. In nucleotides, the CDR3 is TGCAGCGTTGACCCCACAGGGACCGGGGCCAGCGTCCTGACTTTC. Encoded protein: CSVDPTGTGASVLTF.

This clonotype was counted between two and nine times. V is TRBV4-3 and J is TRBJ2-7, with D hard to call. This CDR3 has 12 residues. Trimming pared 3 bases from V and 5 bases from J, leaving 8 bases between. Germline lookup yields CDR1 LGHNA and CDR2 YSLEER. CDR3 nucleotide sequence: TGCGCCAGCAGCCAGACTTCTAACGAGCAGTACTTC. Translating it yields CASSQTSNEQYF.

V usage is TRBV6-2 or TRBV6-3 and J usage is TRBJ2-1; D possibly uses TRBD1 or TRBD2 (6 bases each). Between the trimmed V and J ends, which lost 5 bases and 6 bases, there was a span of 14 bases. Germline-derived CDR1 and CDR2 are MNHEY and SVGEGT. CDR3 size: 14 residues. CDR3 amino acids: CASSGRDIRNEQFF. The DNA for the CDR3 is TGTGCCAGCAGTGGGCGGGACATCCGCAATGAGCAGTTCTTC.

V gene TRBV7-9 combines with J gene TRBJ1-6; a weak D match, TRBD1 (5 bases). Trimming cost V 0 bases and J 3 bases, with 15 bases left between them. This CDR3 comprises 18 residues. The germline gives CDR1 SEHNR, CDR2 FQNEAQ (reference sequence). In nucleotides, the CDR3 is TGTGCCAGCAGCTTAGCGCGCCAGGGAACGGTCTATAATTCACCCCTCCACTTT. This gives the protein CASSLARQGTVYNSPLHF.

The chain recombines TRBV4-1 with TRBJ2-7; 12 nucleotides match TRBD2. Germline CDR1 MGHRA, CDR2 YSYEKL. The CDR3 spans 18 residues. After removal of 0 bases from V and 6 bases from J, the junction contained 12 bases not matched to a gene. Here the CDR3 reads CASSQDSLAGGPVREQYF. The CDR3, as DNA: TGCGCCAGCAGCCAAGATTCCCTAGCGGGAGGGCCGGTGCGCGAGCAGTACTTC.

J is TRBJ2-1 and V is TRBV6-5; 9 bases agree with TRBD1. After removal of 2 bases from V and 7 bases from J, the junction contained 6 bases not matched to a gene. The CDR3 covers 15 residues. The germline V gene encodes CDR1 MNHEY and CDR2 SVGAGI. The CDR3 bases are TGTGCCAGCAGTTACGCGACAGGGGGAAGTAATGAGCAGTTCTTC. This gives the protein CASSYATGGSNEQFF.

This clonotype was seen repeatedly, ten times or more. The chain is built from TRBV4-1 and TRBJ2-7; the D call may be TRBD1 or TRBD2 (5 bases each). V was cut by 1 base and J by 4 bases, with 11 bases left in between. Germline V gives CDR1 MGHRA, CDR2 YSYEKL. CDR3 size: 14 residues. For the CDR3, the DNA is TGCGCCAGCAGCCAAGTTTCGGGACCATACGAGCAGTACTTC. Its translation: CASSQVSGPYEQYF.

This clonotype occurred many times. The CDR3 protein is CASSSTGNEQYF. The DNA for the CDR3 is TGTGCCAGCAGTTCGACAGGGAACGAGCAGTACTTC. V gene TRBV7-9 combines with J gene TRBJ2-7; 7 bases are shared with TRBD1. This CDR3 spans 12 amino acids. Germline-derived CDR1 and CDR2 are SEHNR and FQNEAQ (reference sequence). V dropped 6 bases and J dropped 5; count of bases not matched to a gene: 4.

The gene calls are TRBV9 and TRBJ2-4; TRBD2 is a possible D gene (5 bases). With the DNA end fitting TRBJ2-7 better, the J assignment may be wrong. Germline-derived CDR1 and CDR2 are SGDLS and YYNGEE. The CDR3 consists of 14 residues. The CDR3 region has the DNA TGTGCCAGCAGCGTAGCAAGGGAGAGCTACGAGCAGTACGTC. Translating it yields CASSVARESYEQYV.

The count of this clonotype is one. V usage is TRBV6-4 and J usage is TRBJ2-7, with D uncertain. The CDR3 covers 17 residues. The germline V and J ends were trimmed by 6 bases and 6 bases, with 27 bases remaining between them. Germline V lookup: CDR1 MRHNA, CDR2 SNTAGT. CDR3 nucleotides: TGTGCCAGCAGAATTGGTATCTGGACCCCCTTTTTTAGCGAGCAGTACTTC. It encodes CASRIGIWTPFFSEQYF.

V gene TRBV7-2 combines with J gene TRBJ2-1, with unresolved D. The CDR3 loop spans 14 amino acids. Germline V gene data show CDR1 as SGHTA and CDR2 as FQGNSA. Trimming took 6 bases from V and 0 from J, leaving 9 bases between them. The CDR3 nucleotides are TGTGCCAGCAGAATCTTTAGCTCCTACAATGAGCAGTTCTTC. This gives the protein CASRIFSSYNEQFF.

This clonotype has more than one count but fewer than ten. The gene calls are TRBV28 and TRBJ2-7, with 8 bases that match TRBD1. Germline CDR1 MDHEN, CDR2 SYDVKM. Trimming at V came to 4 bases and at J to 3 bases, leaving 11 bases not matched to a gene. The CDR3 loop spans 16 amino acids. The CDR3 DNA reads TGTGCCAGCAGTTCGCCCCGGCAGGGGGCTGTCTACGAGCAGTACTTC. Its translation: CASSSPRQGAVYEQYF.

This clonotype has a handful of counts. The rearrangement links TRBV6-6 to TRBJ2-1, with 11 bases lining up with TRBD2. Unmatched junction bases numbered 10, after V lost 5 bases and J lost 10 bases. The CDR3 covers 15 residues. Per the germline V gene, CDR1 is MNHNY and CDR2 is SVGAGI (reference sequence). The CDR3 region is CASSGGSGRAGEQFF. The CDR3, as DNA: TGTGCCAGCAGTGGGGGTAGCGGGAGGGCAGGGGAGCAGTTCTTC.

The genes are TRBV7-2 and TRBJ2-5; 9 nucleotides match TRBD2. Germline-derived CDR1 and CDR2 are SGHTA and FQGNSA. The CDR3 runs to 15 residues. After removal of 5 bases from V and 1 base from J, the junction contained 5 bases not matched to a gene. In nucleotides, the CDR3 is TGTGCCAGCAGCCGGAGCGGGAGGCCCCAAGAGACCCAGTACTTC. Residues: CASSRSGRPQETQYF.

This clonotype has more than one count but fewer than ten. V is TRBV12-3 or TRBV12-4 and J is TRBJ2-3, with D uncertain. The CDR3 runs 15 residues. V dropped 0 bases and J dropped 3 bases, with 10 bases sitting between them. The CDR3 DNA follows: TGTGCCAGCAGTTTAGCGATCCGCGGTACAGATACGCAGTATTTT. Encoded protein: CASSLAIRGTDTQYF.

The chain has TRBV15 and TRBJ2-4, with D perhaps TRBD1 or TRBD2 (5 bases each). The end of the DNA fits TRBJ2-5 better, so the J call may be wrong. Per the germline V gene, CDR1 is LNHNV and CDR2 is YYDKDF (reference sequence). CDR3 length: 14 amino acids. The CDR3 loop is CATSRGPTQETQYF. The CDR3 DNA follows: TGTGCCACCAGCAGGGGACCGACGCAAGAGACCCAGTACTTC.

The rearrangement uses TRBV12-5 and TRBJ2-7; maybe TRBD1 (6 bases). The V end was cut by 5 bases, the J end by 4 bases, with 9 bases between. Looked up from germline, CDR1 is LGHNT and CDR2 is FRNRAP. The CDR3 sequence is 12 residues long. CDR3 residues: CASGLTGYEQYF. The CDR3, as DNA: TGTGCTAGTGGTCTCACAGGGTACGAGCAGTACTTC.